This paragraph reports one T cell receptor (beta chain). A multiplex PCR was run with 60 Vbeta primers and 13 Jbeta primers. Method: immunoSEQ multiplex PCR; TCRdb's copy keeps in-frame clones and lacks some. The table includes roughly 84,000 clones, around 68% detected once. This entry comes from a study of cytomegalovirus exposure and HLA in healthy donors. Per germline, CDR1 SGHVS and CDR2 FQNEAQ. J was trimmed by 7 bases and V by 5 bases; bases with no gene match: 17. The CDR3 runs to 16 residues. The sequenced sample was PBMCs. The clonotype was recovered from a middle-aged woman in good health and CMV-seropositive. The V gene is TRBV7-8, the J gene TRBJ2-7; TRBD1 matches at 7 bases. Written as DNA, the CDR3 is TGTGCCAGCAGCCCACGGACCGGGACAGCGCCGTTAGAGCAGTACTTC. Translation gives CASSPRTGTAPLEQYF.